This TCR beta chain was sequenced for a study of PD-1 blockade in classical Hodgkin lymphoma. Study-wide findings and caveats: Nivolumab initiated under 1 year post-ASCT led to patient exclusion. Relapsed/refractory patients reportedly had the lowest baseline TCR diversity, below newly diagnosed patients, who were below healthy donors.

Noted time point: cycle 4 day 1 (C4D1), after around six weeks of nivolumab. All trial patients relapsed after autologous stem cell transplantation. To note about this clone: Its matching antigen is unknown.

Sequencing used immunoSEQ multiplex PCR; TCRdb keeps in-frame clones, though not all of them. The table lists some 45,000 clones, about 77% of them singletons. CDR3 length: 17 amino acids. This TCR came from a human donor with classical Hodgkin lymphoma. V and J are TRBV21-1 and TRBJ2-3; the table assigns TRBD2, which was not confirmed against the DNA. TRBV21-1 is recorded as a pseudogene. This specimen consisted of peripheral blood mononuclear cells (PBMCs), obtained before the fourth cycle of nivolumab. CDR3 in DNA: TGTGCCAGCAGCCCCCTCGGACTTAACGGCTCCACAGATACGCAGTATTTT. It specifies CASSPLGLNGSTDTQYF.